The sequence of this T cell receptor beta chain was determined in a study of blood T cell repertoires in COVID-19. The length of the CDR3 is 15 residues. Losses at the gene ends were 4 bases for V and 8 bases for J; bases not matched to a gene: 10. In germline, CDR1 is SGDLS, CDR2 YYNGEE. Profiled with immunoSEQ multiplex PCR; TCRdb holds only in-frame clones, not every one. Of just under 350,000 clones listed, approximately 91% are singletons. Material: peripheral blood. The J gene is TRBJ1-4, the V gene TRBV9, with TRBD1 matching 8 bases. This TCR came from a woman in her 70s with COVID-19, enrolled during active disease. The CDR3 region has the DNA TGTGCCAGCAGCCCCCGGACAGGGTCTTGGGAAAAACTGTTTTTT. Residues: CASSPRTGSWEKLFF.